This T cell receptor beta chain originates from a study of blood T cell repertoires in COVID-19. A single count supports this clone. In the study's own analysis: Reference gene primer amplification gave nucleated cell count estimates. Assay used: immunoSEQ multiplex PCR; TCRdb lists only in-frame clones, some missing. V and J calls and clone size are given by that table; D and trimming were obtained from the DNA. This table has 200,000 or so clones, 70% to 85% appearing once. Germline V gene sequence: CDR1 SGHDN, CDR2 FVKESK. V was pared by 5 bases and J by 0 bases, with 20 bases between. This CDR3 is built from 19 residues.

This clonotype was obtained from a man aged 35 to 55 who had recovered from COVID-19. Sequenced input: peripheral blood. The V and J genes are TRBV14 and TRBJ2-6; D not certain. The DNA of the CDR3 is TGTGCCAGCAGCGTGGTTGGATCGCTTCGGAGCTCTGGGGCCAACGTCCTGACTTTC. The encoded protein is CASSVVGSLRSSGANVLTF. The variable domain in full, completed from reference TRBV14 and TRBJ2-6, reads EAGVTQFPSHSVIEKGQTVTLRCDPISGHDNLYWYRRVMGKEIKFLLHFVKESKQDESGMPNNRFLAERTGGTYSTLKVQPAELEDSGVYFCASSVVGSLRSSGANVLTFGAGSRLTVL.